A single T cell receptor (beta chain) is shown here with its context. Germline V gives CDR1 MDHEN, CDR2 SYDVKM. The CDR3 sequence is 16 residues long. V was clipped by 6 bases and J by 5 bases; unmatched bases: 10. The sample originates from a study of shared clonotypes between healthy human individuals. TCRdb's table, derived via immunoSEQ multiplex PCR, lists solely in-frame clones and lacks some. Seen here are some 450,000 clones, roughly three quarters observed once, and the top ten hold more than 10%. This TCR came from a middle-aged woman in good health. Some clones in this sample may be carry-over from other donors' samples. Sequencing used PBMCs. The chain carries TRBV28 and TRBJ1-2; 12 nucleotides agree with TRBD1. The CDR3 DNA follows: TGTGCCAGCAGACTGACAGGGACAGGGGGCGGTTATGGCTACACCTTC. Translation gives CASRLTGTGGGYGYTF.